This is a list of T cell receptor beta chains from one sample in a study of blood T cell repertoires in COVID-19. Using immunoSEQ multiplex PCR, the repertoire was profiled, and TCRdb retains in-frame clones only, with some absent. The sample lists fewer than 200,000 clones; 70% to 90% were seen once. Material for sequencing was peripheral blood. The receptor source for this set is a man in his 60s with active or convalescent COVID-19. Both conserved end residues are part of each CDR3. A D gene is named only where the DNA matches it firmly. Not all rows give a size; the values are once, few, many and, for expanded clones, a class.

v_call	d_call	clone_size	j_call	cdr3_aa	cdr3_nt
TRBV27	.	.	TRBJ2-1	CASSLDRKYNEQFF	TGTGCCAGCAGTTTGGACAGAAAATACAATGAGCAGTTCTTC
TRBV5-1	TRBD2	.	TRBJ2-1	CASSSLAGEYNEQFF	TGCGCCAGCAGCTCACTAGCGGGGGAGTACAATGAGCAGTTCTTC
TRBV5-5	TRBD1	.	TRBJ1-4	CASSLQGRNEKLFF	TGTGCCAGCAGCTTACAGGGGAGGAATGAAAAACTGTTTTTT
TRBV19	TRBD1	.	TRBJ1-5	CASSTWTGERPQHF	TGTGCCAGTAGTACTTGGACAGGGGAGCGGCCCCAGCATTTT
TRBV2	.	.	TRBJ2-1	CASTFDSSYNEQFF	TGTGCCAGCACTTTTGACAGCTCCTACAATGAGCAGTTCTTC
TRBV5-1	TRBD1	.	TRBJ2-2	CASSSTGGGVGELFF	TGCGCCAGCAGCTCGACAGGGGGAGGAGTCGGGGAGCTGTTTTTT
TRBV5-1	.	.	TRBJ1-1	CASSLADGLKTEAFF	TGCGCCAGCAGCTTGGCCGACGGGTTGAAGACTGAAGCTTTCTTT
TRBV5-1	.	.	TRBJ2-2	CASSLEGDTYPLTGELFF	TGCGCCAGCAGCTTGGAAGGGGACACCTACCCCCTCACCGGGGAGCTGTTTTTT
TRBV29-1	TRBD1	once	TRBJ1-1	CSVTLDRGRNTEAFF	TGCAGCGTCACATTGGACAGGGGGCGGAACACTGAAGCTTTCTTT
TRBV7-8	.	.	TRBJ1-1	CASSFHLRGGNTEAFF	TGTGCCAGCAGCTTCCACCTCCGGGGAGGCAACACTGAAGCTTTCTTT
TRBV10-3	.	.	TRBJ2-1	CAISDGRGELYNEQFF	TGTGCCATCAGTGATGGCCGCGGGGAGCTATACAATGAGCAGTTCTTC
TRBV12-3/TRBV12-4	.	.	TRBJ1-3	CASSQASGNTIYF	TGTGCCAGCAGTCAGGCTTCAGGAAACACCATATATTTT
TRBV2	.	.	TRBJ2-5	CASSESGFQETQYF	TGTGCCAGCAGTGAATCGGGGTTCCAAGAGACCCAGTACTTC
TRBV10-1	.	.	TRBJ2-5	CASSGGSEETQYF	TGCGCCAGCAGCGGAGGATCGGAAGAGACCCAGTACTTC
TRBV11-3	TRBD1	.	TRBJ1-1	CASSATGSNTEAFF	TGTGCCAGCAGTGCGACAGGGTCCAACACTGAAGCTTTCTTT
TRBV6-5	.	.	TRBJ2-1	CASSFDGIPPYNEQFF	TGTGCCAGCAGTTTCGACGGGATCCCCCCCTACAATGAGCAGTTCTTC
TRBV9	TRBD2	.	TRBJ2-2	CASSATSGGNGELFF	TGTGCCAGCAGCGCAACTAGCGGGGGGAACGGGGAGCTGTTTTTT
TRBV9	TRBD1	.	TRBJ2-3	CASSGQGADTDTQYF	TGTGCCAGCAGCGGACAGGGGGCGGACACAGATACGCAGTATTTT
TRBV27	TRBD1	.	TRBJ2-2	CASSLRQGAGELFF	TGTGCCAGCAGTTTAAGGCAGGGGGCCGGGGAGCTGTTTTTT
TRBV4-1	.	few	TRBJ1-5	CASSPQQGYNQPQHF	TGCGCCAGCAGCCCCCAACAGGGTTACAATCAGCCCCAGCATTTT
TRBV5-6	.	once	TRBJ1-3	CASSLAGIFGNTIYF	TGTGCCAGCAGCTTAGCAGGGATCTTTGGAAACACCATATATTTT
TRBV19	.	once	TRBJ2-4	CASSRTEVGNGIQYF	TGTGCCAGTAGTAGGACAGAGGTAGGCAACGGCATTCAGTACTTC
TRBV27	.	.	TRBJ2-3	CASSADLIRTDTQYF	TGTGCCAGCAGTGCCGACTTAATCCGCACAGATACGCAGTATTTT
TRBV4-1	.	.	TRBJ1-2	CASSQERGDGYTF	TGCGCCAGCAGCCAAGAACGGGGGGATGGCTACACCTTC
TRBV7-6	TRBD1	.	TRBJ2-3	CASSADRVAGTDTQYF	TGTGCCAGCAGCGCCGACAGGGTAGCCGGGACAGATACGCAGTATTTT
TRBV7-9	TRBD2	.	TRBJ2-5	CASSRGGAQETQYF	TGTGCCAGCAGCCGCGGGGGGGCTCAGGAGACCCAGTACTTC
TRBV27	.	.	TRBJ2-2	CASSFAGTGNTGELFF	TGTGCCAGCAGTTTTGCGGGGACCGGGAACACCGGGGAGCTGTTTTTT
TRBV5-4	.	.	TRBJ2-3	CASSFSQGYTDTQYF	TGTGCCAGCAGCTTCAGCCAGGGGTACACAGATACGCAGTATTTT
TRBV11-2	.	.	TRBJ2-5	CASSRRGGGQETQYF	TGTGCCAGCAGCCGGAGGGGAGGGGGACAAGAGACCCAGTACTTC
TRBV5-1	TRBD2	.	TRBJ2-7	CASSFHTSGVNEQYF	TGCGCCAGCAGCTTCCACACTAGCGGGGTGAACGAGCAGTACTTC
TRBV4-1	TRBD1	few	TRBJ1-2	CASSQDGTASLNYGYTF	TGCGCCAGCAGCCAAGATGGGACAGCCAGTCTAAACTATGGCTACACCTTC